This T cell receptor beta chain originates from a study of Graves' ophthalmopathy and Graves' hyperthyroidism. The sample holds many counts of this clonotype. What it recognizes is unknown. Germline V gene sequence: CDR1 LNHDA, CDR2 SQIVND (reference sequence). The CDR3 runs 17 residues. The junction had 12 bases not matched to a gene; V was cut back by 1 base and J by 5 bases. The study's findings and limits: Blood also carried most expanded thyroid clonotypes exceeding 0.001 frequency. Stable hyperthyroidism and ophthalmopathy were told apart by a 13-signature model, which achieved about 88% sensitivity and nearly 84% specificity.

Among the exclusions were patients with other autoimmune diseases, uncontrolled infections, pregnancy or lactation. RNA served as the template for amplifying TCR beta CDR3 regions. Second-round multiplex PCR came after first-round RT-PCR with HTBI primers. TCRdb passed the multiplex PCR reads through MiXCR, listing each CDR3 protein once. The table has 150,000 or so distinct CDR3 sequences, around 40% seen once. The sample taken for sequencing was peripheral blood. The V and J genes are TRBV19 and TRBJ2-7; 9 nucleotides match TRBD2. The clonotype originates from a man aged 25 to 40 with Graves' ophthalmopathy. CDR3 sequence reads: CASSIGGGSGRPHEQYF. The DNA for the CDR3 is TGTGCCAGTAGTATAGGTGGCGGGAGCGGGAGGCCCCACGAGCAGTACTTC.